This entry features one TCR beta chain sequence. Antigen specificity is unknown. The entry originates in a study of T cell repertoires in cytomegalovirus infection. Turning to the study itself: Newly reported HLA-C-restricted and thoroughly characterized HLA-B-restricted CMV epitopes were employed. Public TCR beta signature analysis indicated the presence of both CMV infection and matching HLA type.

The study's findings and limits: CMV-specific TCR beta clonotypes restricted by HLA-C dominated the ex vivo response. Frequencies of public TCR beta families were cumulated, and this identified carriers of CMV plus the relevant HLA.

This CDR3 spans 18 amino acids. Trimming took off 1 base at V and 0 bases at J, with 16 bases between the two ends. Germline V gene data show CDR1 as SGHVS and CDR2 as FNYEAQ. Each CDR3 protein is one row after TCRdb ran MiXCR on the reads. This sample has 550,000 to 700,000 distinct CDR3 sequences, with around two fifths found just once. The sequence came from a human donor in good health (CMV status not recorded). Some clones in this sample may be carry-over from other donors' samples. This specimen consisted of cultured PBMCs, obtained from culture after CMV antigen stimulation. The chain is built from TRBV7-6 and TRBJ2-1; D is possibly TRBD1 or TRBD2 (6 bases each). CDR3 sequence: CASSLVGGRGSSYNEQFF. The CDR3, as DNA: TGTGCCAGCAGCTTAGTGGGGGGCAGGGGTAGCTCCTACAATGAGCAGTTCTTC. The whole variable domain, filled in from reference TRBV7-6 and TRBJ2-1, reads GAGVSQSPRYKVTKRGQDVALRCDPISGHVSLYWYRQALGQGPEFLTYFNYEAQQDKSGLPNDRFSAERPEGSISTLTIQRTEQRDSAMYRCASSLVGGRGSSYNEQFFGPGTRLTVL.